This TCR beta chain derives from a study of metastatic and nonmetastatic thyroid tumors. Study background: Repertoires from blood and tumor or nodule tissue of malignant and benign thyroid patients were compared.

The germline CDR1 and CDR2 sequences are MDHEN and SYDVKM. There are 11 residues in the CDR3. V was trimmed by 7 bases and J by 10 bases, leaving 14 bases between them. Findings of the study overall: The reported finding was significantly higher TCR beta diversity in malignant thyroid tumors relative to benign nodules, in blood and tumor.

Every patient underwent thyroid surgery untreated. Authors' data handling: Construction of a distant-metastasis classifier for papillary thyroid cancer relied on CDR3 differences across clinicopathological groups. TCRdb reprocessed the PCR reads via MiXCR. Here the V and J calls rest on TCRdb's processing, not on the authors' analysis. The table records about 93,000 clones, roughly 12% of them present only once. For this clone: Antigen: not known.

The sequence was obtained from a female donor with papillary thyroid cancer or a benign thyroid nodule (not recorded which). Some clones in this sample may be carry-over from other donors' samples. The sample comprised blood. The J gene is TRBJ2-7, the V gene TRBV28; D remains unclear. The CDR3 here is CASTKYHYQYF. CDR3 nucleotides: TGTGCCAGCACCAAATACCACTATCAGTACTTC.